This TCR beta chain is from a study of Graves' ophthalmopathy and Graves' hyperthyroidism. Study findings and constraints: With a specificity of around 77% and a sensitivity of around 71%, the model predicted ophthalmopathy progression. The majority of expanded thyroid clonotypes above 0.001 frequency also occurred in blood.

RNA transcripts yielded amplified TCR beta CDR3 regions. An opening RT-PCR round employed HTBI primers and preceded a second-round multiplex PCR. MiXCR, applied by TCRdb to the multiplex PCR reads, yields one record per CDR3 protein. The sample records over 650,000 distinct CDR3 sequences, 35% to 50% being singletons. This clonotype has more than one count but fewer than ten. Its specificity is not known. Trimming removed 1 base from V and 1 base from J, with 10 bases in between. The CDR3 runs to 15 residues. Looked up from germline, CDR1 is DFQATT and CDR2 is SNEGSKA (reference sequence). Orbital computed tomography and thyroid ultrasound, along with TRAb, serum thyroxine and clinical symptoms, underpinned diagnosis. The PBMCs originated from around 9.7 ml of fresh peripheral blood.

This sequence joins TRBV20-1 and TRBJ2-2; D call uncertain. Sequencing used peripheral blood. The sequence came from an adult man with Graves' ophthalmopathy. CDR3 DNA sequence: TGCAGTGCTAGAGTAGCTGGGAAGAACACCGGGGAGCTGTTTTTT. Protein sequence: CSARVAGKNTGELFF.